Listed below are T cell receptor beta chains from one sample, sequenced in a study of blood T cell repertoires in COVID-19. Repertoires were generated with immunoSEQ multiplex PCR, while TCRdb's copy carries only in-frame clones and drops some. This repertoire shows approximately 200,000 clones, approximately 85% found once; its top ten account for 9.5% to 13%. Sample: peripheral blood. The receptors come from a human donor with active or convalescent COVID-19. The donor label of this sample is uncertain. The CDR3 runs from the conserved cysteine through the conserved F or W. The D gene is left open where the match is weak. The size of a clone is reported for some rows only, either as once, few or many, or as a class for expanded clones.

V	J	size	D	CDR3	DNA
TRBV4-2	TRBJ1-5	NA	TRBD1	CASSLQDRPNQPQHF	TGTGCCAGCAGCCTCCAGGACAGGCCCAATCAGCCCCAGCATTTT
TRBV7-9	TRBJ2-3	NA	NA	CASSLAIGSSYTQYF	TGTGCCAGCAGCTTAGCGATAGGATCTAGCTATACGCAGTATTTT
TRBV6-5	TRBJ1-2	NA	NA	CASTYSIQDGYTF	TGTGCCAGCACATACTCTATCCAGGATGGCTACACCTTC
TRBV7-3	TRBJ2-1	NA	NA	CASSSGSSSYNEQFF	TGTGCCAGCAGCTCGGGATCCAGCTCCTACAATGAGCAGTTCTTC
TRBV29-1	TRBJ2-2	NA	NA	CSVVGPTGELFF	TGCAGCGTTGTGGGCCCCACCGGGGAGCTGTTTTTT
TRBV12-5	TRBJ1-5	NA	NA	CASGLERYNQPQHF	TGTGCTAGTGGTTTGGAGCGGTACAATCAGCCCCAGCATTTT
TRBV2	TRBJ2-7	NA	TRBD2	CASSGLAGKAAYEQYF	TGTGCCAGCAGTGGACTAGCGGGAAAGGCAGCCTACGAGCAGTACTTC
TRBV7-9	TRBJ2-4	NA	TRBD2	CASSLGLAGLNIQYF	TGTGCCAGCAGCTTGGGACTAGCGGGGTTAAACATTCAGTACTTC
TRBV5-4	TRBJ2-3	NA	TRBD2	CASSTSGGSTDTQYF	TGTGCCAGCAGCACTAGCGGGGGGAGCACAGATACGCAGTATTTT
TRBV29-1	TRBJ1-1	NA	NA	CSSTEGRLNTEAFF	TGCAGCTCAACGGAGGGAAGGTTGAACACTGAAGCTTTCTTT
TRBV12-5	TRBJ1-3	NA	NA	CASRPSVSNFGNTIYF	TGTGCTAGCAGGCCCTCAGTCAGCAACTTCGGAAACACCATATATTTT
TRBV5-1	TRBJ2-7	NA	NA	CASSVDRDRYEQYF	TGCGCCAGCAGCGTGGACAGAGATCGCTACGAGCAGTACTTC
TRBV6-5	TRBJ2-5	NA	TRBD2	CASSLAGREQETQYF	TGTGCCAGCAGTCTAGCGGGAAGGGAACAAGAGACCCAGTACTTC
TRBV7-2	TRBJ2-6	NA	TRBD2	CASSLKGLASTSGANVLTF	TGTGCCAGCAGCTTAAAGGGACTAGCTTCGACCTCTGGGGCCAACGTCCTGACTTTC
TRBV7-3	TRBJ2-1	NA	TRBD2	CASSLVSGGAVNEQFF	TGTGCCAGCAGCTTAGTCAGCGGGGGGGCCGTCAATGAGCAGTTCTTC
TRBV19	TRBJ2-5	NA	NA	CATSRDFQETQYF	TGTGCCACCTCAAGGGACTTCCAAGAGACCCAGTACTTC
TRBV10-3	TRBJ2-2	NA	NA	CAIRDPTWGTGELFF	TGTGCCATCAGAGATCCAACCTGGGGGACAGGGGAGCTGTTTTTT
TRBV6-6	TRBJ1-5	NA	TRBD1	CASSPASTGGGQPQHF	TGTGCCAGCAGTCCTGCATCCACAGGGGGGGGTCAGCCCCAGCATTTT
TRBV13	TRBJ2-7	NA	NA	CASSLWQGAEQYF	TGTGCCAGCAGCTTATGGCAGGGCGCCGAGCAGTACTTC
TRBV3-1/TRBV3-2	TRBJ2-5	NA	TRBD2	CASSPASGGAQETQYF	TGTGCCAGCAGCCCGGCTAGCGGGGGGGCCCAAGAGACCCAGTACTTC
TRBV7-6	TRBJ1-6	NA	NA	CASSPPGSPLHF	TGTGCCAGCAGCCCCCCCGGTTCACCCCTCCACTTT
TRBV5-1	TRBJ1-5	NA	NA	CASSPGLGAPNQPQHF	TGCGCCAGCAGCCCTGGTTTGGGGGCCCCCAATCAGCCCCAGCATTTT
TRBV2	TRBJ1-5	NA	NA	CASSPTSGTFSNQPQHF	TGTGCCAGCAGTCCGACTTCCGGGACATTCAGCAATCAGCCCCAGCATTTT
TRBV2	TRBJ1-1	NA	NA	CASSASLGSAFF	TGTGCCAGCAGTGCCAGCCTAGGTTCAGCTTTCTTT
TRBV25-1	TRBJ1-4	NA	TRBD1	CASSERTGLREKLFF	TGTGCCAGCAGTGAAAGGACAGGGTTACGTGAAAAACTGTTTTTT
TRBV20-1	TRBJ1-2	NA	NA	CSVVPPSGYTF	TGCAGTGTCGTTCCCCCCTCTGGCTACACCTTC
TRBV4-1	TRBJ1-6	few	NA	CASSPAEGGIGNSPLHF	TGCGCCAGCAGCCCAGCCGAGGGGGGGATTGGCAATTCACCCCTCCACTTT
TRBV4-3	TRBJ1-6	NA	TRBD1	CASSRTGQGNSPLHF	TGCGCCAGCAGCCGAACGGGACAGGGGAATTCACCCCTCCACTTT
TRBV21-1	TRBJ2-7	NA	NA	CASSNRIAGLEQYF	TGTGCCAGCAGCAATAGAATAGCGGGGCTCGAGCAGTACTTC
TRBV3-1/TRBV3-2	TRBJ2-2	NA	NA	CASSQARLHGELFF	TGTGCCAGCAGCCAAGCGCGACTCCATGGGGAGCTGTTTTTT
TRBV12-3/TRBV12-4	TRBJ2-2	NA	NA	CAGAKLLGELFF	TGTGCCGGGGCTAAATTACTCGGGGAGCTGTTTTTT
TRBV28	TRBJ2-5	NA	NA	CASRPSGSQETQYF	TGTGCCAGCCGTCCGTCAGGTTCCCAAGAGACCCAGTACTTC
TRBV28	TRBJ1-1	NA	NA	CASINRVEAFF	TGTGCCAGCATCAACAGGGTTGAAGCTTTCTTT
TRBV7-9	TRBJ2-2	NA	TRBD2	CASSLGGTTNTGELFF	TGTGCCAGCAGCTTAGGCGGGACTACTAACACCGGGGAGCTGTTTTTT
TRBV7-2	TRBJ2-7	once	NA	CASSPTPGYTYEQYF	TGTGCCAGCAGCCCAACCCCGGGTTACACCTACGAGCAGTACTTC
TRBV20-1	TRBJ1-2	NA	NA	CSASTGPNGYTF	TGCAGTGCTAGTACAGGGCCGAATGGCTACACCTTC
TRBV4-1	TRBJ2-7	NA	NA	CASSPSGWSSEQYF	TGCGCCAGCAGTCCAAGTGGCTGGTCGTCCGAGCAGTACTTC
TRBV7-2	TRBJ1-2	NA	NA	CASSPGGLGGGYTF	TGTGCCAGCAGCCCCGGCGGTTTGGGGGGAGGCTACACCTTC
TRBV7-9	TRBJ1-3	once	TRBD1	CASSRPGQGAFSGNTIYF	TGTGCCAGCAGCCGGCCGGGACAGGGGGCTTTCTCTGGAAACACCATATATTTT
TRBV27	TRBJ2-5	NA	TRBD2	CASRSGLAGASGTQYF	TGTGCCAGCAGATCCGGACTAGCGGGGGCCTCGGGGACCCAGTACTTC
TRBV5-4	TRBJ2-1	NA	TRBD2	CASSHGTSGTYNEQFF	TGTGCCAGCAGCCATGGGACTAGCGGGACTTACAATGAGCAGTTCTTC
TRBV4-3	TRBJ1-3	NA	NA	CASSQDRIGSSGNTIYF	TGCGCCAGCAGCCAAGATAGGATCGGGAGCTCTGGAAACACCATATATTTT
TRBV5-6	TRBJ1-6	once	NA	CASSLGDTEGSPLHF	TGTGCCAGCAGCTTGGGGGACACCGAAGGTTCACCCCTCCACTTT
TRBV3-1/TRBV3-2	TRBJ2-2	once	NA	CASSQGTGFRTGELFF	TGTGCCAGCAGCCAAGGTACAGGGTTCCGCACCGGGGAGCTGTTTTTT
TRBV19	TRBJ1-5	NA	NA	CASRLRGNQPQHF	TGTGCCAGTAGGCTCAGGGGAAATCAGCCCCAGCATTTT
TRBV5-1	TRBJ2-7	few	NA	CASSDFYQQGEQYF	TGCGCCAGCAGCGACTTCTATCAGCAGGGCGAGCAGTACTTC
TRBV24-1	TRBJ2-7	NA	TRBD1	CATSDPGQGLYEQYF	TGTGCCACCAGTGACCCGGGACAGGGCCTCTACGAGCAGTACTTC
TRBV10-3	TRBJ2-5	NA	TRBD1	CAISDSGTALSRRETQYF	TGTGCCATCAGTGACTCCGGGACAGCACTATCTCGACGAGAGACCCAGTACTTC
TRBV10-3	TRBJ1-2	NA	TRBD1	CAISESAGTVSYGYTF	TGTGCCATCAGTGAGTCCGCCGGGACAGTTAGCTATGGCTACACCTTC
TRBV2	TRBJ2-1	NA	NA	CASSARRGGSYNEQFF	TGTGCCAGCAGTGCCCGCAGGGGCGGATCCTACAATGAGCAGTTCTTC
TRBV9	TRBJ1-6	NA	NA	CASSVTEGTPLHF	TGTGCCAGCAGCGTCACGGAGGGAACCCCCCTCCACTTT